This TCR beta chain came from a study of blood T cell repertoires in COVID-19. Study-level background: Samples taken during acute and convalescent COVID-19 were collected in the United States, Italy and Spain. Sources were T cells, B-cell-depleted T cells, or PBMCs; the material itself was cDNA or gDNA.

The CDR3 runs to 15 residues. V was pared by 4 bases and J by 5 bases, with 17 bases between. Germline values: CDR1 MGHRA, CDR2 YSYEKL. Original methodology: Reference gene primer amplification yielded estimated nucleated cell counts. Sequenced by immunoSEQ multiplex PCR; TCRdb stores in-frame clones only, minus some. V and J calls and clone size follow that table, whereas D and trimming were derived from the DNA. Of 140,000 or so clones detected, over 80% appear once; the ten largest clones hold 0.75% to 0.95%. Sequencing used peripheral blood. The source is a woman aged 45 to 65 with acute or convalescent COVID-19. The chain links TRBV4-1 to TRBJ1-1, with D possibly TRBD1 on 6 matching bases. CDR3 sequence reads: CASSPLGGRKTEAFF. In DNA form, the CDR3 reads TGCGCCAGCAGCCCCTTAGGGGGAAGGAAGACTGAAGCTTTCTTT.